This T cell receptor (beta chain) was sequenced during a study of a mutant IDH1 vaccine in newly diagnosed glioma (dated by TCRdb to about 2021). Looking at the study overall: Vaccination was initiated 4-6 weeks after radiotherapy alone, or concurrently with temozolomide cycles in the chemotherapy-containing groups. Of the approximately 30 treated patients, roughly 62% were male and approximately 38% were female, and the mean age was approximately 41 years. Before enrollment, most patients had been given radiochemotherapy with temozolomide as standard therapy, while the rest had received either radiotherapy alone or temozolomide alone. Visit V12 was the week-35 safety follow-up and visit V13 was the week-47 end of study. Peripheral blood was drawn at six visits: V03 (baseline), V05, V07, V10, V12 and V13. For exploratory analyses, longitudinal TCRB deep sequencing was carried out in more than 20 treated patients wherever samples were available. What the research found in general, with its limitations: Across multiple MHC alleles, vaccine-induced immune responses were seen in 93.3% of patients. Pseudoprogression appeared unrelated to alterations in the top peripheral T cell clonotypes detected by TCRB sequencing. The authors noted that analyses of patient blood samples could not be reproduced because of sample limitations. Availability determined which PBMC samples were chosen for TCRB deep sequencing.

This sample's time point label indicates: week 35, safety follow-up. Each vaccine dose, consisting of 300 ug of a 20-mer mutant IDH1 peptide in Montanide, was administered subcutaneously with topical imiquimod. Patients received eight vaccinations in weeks 1, 3, 5, 7, 11, 15, 19 and 23, corresponding to visits V03 through V10. Donors had newly diagnosed WHO grade 3 or 4 IDH1-mutant astrocytomas with loss of nuclear ATRX. The samples were drawn from NOA16, a multicentre, single-arm, open-label phase I trial in Germany that tested a mutant IDH1 peptide vaccine in humans for the first time. Genomic DNA for TCRB sequencing was extracted from EDTA blood using the DNeasy Blood and Tissue Kit. The CDR3 covers 15 residues, taking in both the cysteine and the phenylalanine. The only DNA kept is the CDR3, 45 bases in frame from the first base. Taken from the germline V gene (reference sequence), the CDR1 and CDR2 loops are MNHEY and SMNVEV. The trim is 5 bases for V and 8 bases for J, with a gap of 21 bases between the germline ends.

This clone was counted once. The antigen this receptor binds is unknown. No base quality values were provided; no much bigger clone lies one nucleotide off. The method behind the library was the immunoSEQ multiplex PCR assay. Following the manufacturer's protocol, the hsTCRB Kit was used to amplify rearranged TCR beta chain sequences. An Illumina MiSeq was used to sequence the TCRB libraries. The source study handled its data this way. The kit vendor's proprietary platform handled demultiplexing, trimming and gene mapping. The source is immuneACCESS, and TCRdb retained only in-frame sequences with V and J called. Part of the clones is not carried over; for the studies checked, unresolved V genes explain less than half of this, and the remainder is unexplained. That table gives V, J and clone size, and the DNA gave D and trimming. For this sample the table gives 30,000 to 40,000 clones, of which roughly four fifths were detected only once. Together, the top ten hold roughly 6.6% of the sample.

The sequence came from a woman between 18 and 30 years old with glioma. This receptor chain uses TRBV27 and TRBJ1-2; a weak D assignment points to TRBD1 (5 bases agree). Sequenced material: PBMCs, taken from a glioma patient whose treatment included an IDH1 peptide vaccine. Here the CDR3 is given as CASSQRGKGEGGYTF. The nucleotides read TGTGCCAGCAGTCAAAGAGGTAAAGGAGAGGGGGGCTACACCTTC.